Listed below are T cell receptor beta chains from one sample, sequenced in a study of response to subunit inactivated influenza vaccine. One entry per CDR3 protein results from TCRdb running MiXCR on the RT-PCR reads. The sample lists hundreds of thousands of distinct CDR3 sequences; 15% to 20% were seen once. The material was PBMCs from blood, obtained 5 to 6 days after vaccination. The receptors derive from a man aged 45-65 years who received an inactivated influenza vaccine. CDR3s include the opening cysteine and the closing phenylalanine or tryptophan. A D gene is named only where the DNA matches it firmly. Part of the rows lack a size; the others show once, few, many or a class for expanded clones.

v_gene	d_gene	j_gene	abundance	CDR3nt	CDR3aa
TRBV5-1	NA	TRBJ1-2	NA	TGCGCCAGCAGCCCTGGGAGTGCCTGGGGCTATGGCTACACCTTC	CASSPGSAWGYGYTF
TRBV9	NA	TRBJ1-2	NA	TGTGCCAGCAGCGATTCGACGGACCCTCGGGGCTACACCTTC	CASSDSTDPRGYTF
TRBV7-2	NA	TRBJ1-3	NA	TGTGCCAGCAGTGGGGCAGTTTCTGTAAACACCATATATTTT	CASSGAVSVNTIYF
TRBV28	TRBD2	TRBJ2-2	few	TGTGCCAGCAGTTTATCGGGGAGGGTCACCGGGGAGCTGTTTTTT	CASSLSGRVTGELFF
TRBV3-1	NA	TRBJ2-5	few	TGTGCCAGCAGCCAAGCGGCTAGCCCAGAGACCCAGTACTTC	CASSQAASPETQYF
TRBV29-1	NA	TRBJ1-4	few	TGCAGCGCCGTCGCCTGGGGGTTGGACGGTGAAAAACTGTTTTTT	CSAVAWGLDGEKLFF
TRBV28	TRBD1	TRBJ1-1	few	TGTGCCACCGTAACAGGGGAGGGCATGAACACTGAAGCTTTCTTT	CATVTGEGMNTEAFF
TRBV5-6	NA	TRBJ2-5	NA	TGTGCCAGCAGCTGGGAGGATGAGACCCAGTACTTC	CASSWEDETQYF
TRBV20-1	TRBD2	TRBJ2-1	few	TGCAGTGCTAGAGATATAGCGGGAGTCTTGGATGAGCAGTTCTTC	CSARDIAGVLDEQFF
TRBV5-1	TRBD2	TRBJ2-1	NA	TGCGCCAGCAGTCATGGACTAGCGGGGCATATCGTAACTAGCAATGAGCAGTTCTTC	CASSHGLAGHIVTSNEQFF
TRBV7-9	TRBD2	TRBJ2-1	few	TGTGCCAGCAGCCGAGATAAGACTAGCGGGGCTGAGCAGTTCTTC	CASSRDKTSGAEQFF
TRBV20-1	TRBD2	TRBJ2-5	few	TGCAGTGCTATCTGGACTAGCGGGAGTTTAGAGACCCAGTACTTC	CSAIWTSGSLETQYF
TRBV29-1	NA	TRBJ2-3	NA	TGCAGCGTTGAAGATCGGCGAAGCACAGATACGCAGTATTTT	CSVEDRRSTDTQYF
TRBV10-2	NA	TRBJ2-3	NA	TGCGCCAGCAGTGAGTGGGCTAGCATAACAGATACGCAGTATTTT	CASSEWASITDTQYF
TRBV2	TRBD1	TRBJ2-7	many	TGTGCCAGCAGTCCCACCGGGACAGCTTCCTACGAGCAGTACTTC	CASSPTGTASYEQYF
TRBV20-1	TRBD1	TRBJ1-1	few	TGCAGTGCCCGGACAGGGGGTTCCACTGAAGCTTTCTTT	CSARTGGSTEAFF
TRBV10-3	TRBD2	TRBJ2-7	many	TGTGCCATAGAGCGGGAGTACTCCTACGAGCAGTACTTC	CAIEREYSYEQYF
TRBV7-2	TRBD2	TRBJ2-7	NA	TGTGCCAGCAGCCCGTTATGGCTAGCGGGTTACGAGCAGTACTTC	CASSPLWLAGYEQYF
TRBV29-1	TRBD1	TRBJ1-2	NA	TGCAGCGGTGCCGGGACAGGAGACTGGGGCTATGGCTACACCTTC	CSGAGTGDWGYGYTF
TRBV2	NA	TRBJ1-2	few	TGTGCCAGCAGCGAAACAGATAACTATGGCTACACCTTC	CASSETDNYGYTF
TRBV4-3	TRBD2	TRBJ2-4	NA	TGCGCCAGCAGCCAGGGGACTAGCGGGAGGGCCGGGGCCAAAAACATTCAGTACTTC	CASSQGTSGRAGAKNIQYF
TRBV20-1	NA	TRBJ1-1	NA	TGCAAAGGGGGTTGGGGGGACACTGAAGCTTTCTTT	CKGGWGDTEAFF
TRBV20-1	NA	TRBJ1-1	few	TGCAGTGCTATTCCCCACCCGATGAACACTGAAGCTTTCTTT	CSAIPHPMNTEAFF
TRBV2	NA	TRBJ2-7	NA	TGTGCCAGCACGGCAGGGTGGAGGTACGAGCAGTACTTC	CASTAGWRYEQYF
TRBV3-1	NA	TRBJ1-4	NA	TGTGCCAGCAGCCCGGTGACAGGCTATAATGAAAAACTGTTTTTT	CASSPVTGYNEKLFF
TRBV29-1	NA	TRBJ1-4	many	TGCAGCGTTCGGGCCCTGGCGGATGAAAAACTGTTTTTT	CSVRALADEKLFF
TRBV20-1	TRBD2	TRBJ2-5	NA	TGCAGTGCTAGAGATCTAGCGGGAGGGCCGGGGAGCGGCCAGTACTTC	CSARDLAGGPGSGQYF